This TCR beta chain was recorded in a study of cytomegalovirus exposure and HLA in healthy donors. Use of 60 Vbeta and 13 Jbeta primers characterized the PCR. Measured with immunoSEQ multiplex PCR; TCRdb has only the in-frame clones, and not every one. The repertoire holds roughly 160,000 clones, with 80% as singletons. This CDR3 contains 14 residues. The V end was cut by 2 bases, the J end by 0 bases, with 7 bases between. The germline V gene has CDR1 MNHNY and CDR2 SVGAGI (reference sequence). This sequence joins TRBV6-6 and TRBJ1-1; maybe TRBD1 (5 bases). This sequence originates from a woman between 50 and 59 years old in good health and CMV-seropositive. The sample comprised PBMCs. The CDR3 region has the DNA TGTGCCAGCAGTTACGGGGGGATGAACACTGAAGCTTTCTTT. It translates to CASSYGGMNTEAFF.